This TCR beta chain was profiled in a study of a mutant IDH1 vaccine in newly diagnosed glioma. Whole-study context: Earlier therapy was either radiotherapy, temozolomide, or both, and most got both.

Time point defined: baseline, week 1 (first vaccination visit). Documented treatment: pre-vaccination baseline after standard-of-care therapy. Donor diagnoses consisted of new WHO grade 3 or 4 IDH1-mutant, ATRX-lost astrocytomas. The data were produced by immunoSEQ multiplex PCR, yet TCRdb's version contains in-frame clones alone and is incomplete. The sample has under 35,000 clones; 75% to 90% are singletons. To note about this clone: The antigen is unknown.

Study-wide results and caveats: Of the patients, 80% to 95% had vaccine-induced immune responses. With respect to changes in top peripheral T cell clonotypes, pseudoprogression seemed unrelated.

This receptor was taken from a middle-aged woman with glioma. Here the sequenced sample was PBMCs, taken from a glioma patient treated with radiotherapy, temozolomide or both.

CDR3 residues: CASSTWTSGGTDTQYF. In DNA, the CDR3 is TGCGCCAGCAGCACATGGACTAGCGGGGGCACAGATACGCAGTATTTT. J is TRBJ2-3 and V is TRBV5-1; 12 bases map to TRBD2. Trimming cost V 4 bases and J 1 base; bases outside gene matches: 4. The germline gives CDR1 SGHRS, CDR2 YFSETQ. The CDR3 totals 16 residues.